The entry below gives a single TCR beta chain sequence along with its context. The target antigen is unknown. This specimen belongs to a study of T cell repertoires in cytomegalovirus infection. Study overall: Matching HLA type and CMV infection were both indicated by public TCR beta signatures. Points from the study as a whole: CMV carriers having the relevant HLA were flagged by cumulative public TCR beta family frequency. There were HLA-C-restricted CMV-specific TCR beta clonotypes dominating the ex vivo response.

TCRdb called the reads again in MiXCR, with one record for every CDR3 protein. The sample carries approximately 490,000 distinct CDR3 sequences, about 11% recorded once. CDR1 and CDR2 (germline): MDHEN, SYDVKM. The CDR3 loop spans 16 amino acids. The trim removed 5 bases at V and 5 bases at J, leaving 9 bases unmatched. The sample comprised PBMCs. The chain couples TRBV28 to TRBJ2-5, with 12 bases that match TRBD2. This TCR derives from a human donor in good health (CMV status not recorded). Some clones in this sample may be carry-over from other donors' samples. The DNA of the CDR3 is TGTGCCAGCAGTAGGCTAGCGGGAGGGAGCAGGGAGACCCAGTACTTC. Residues: CASSRLAGGSRETQYF.